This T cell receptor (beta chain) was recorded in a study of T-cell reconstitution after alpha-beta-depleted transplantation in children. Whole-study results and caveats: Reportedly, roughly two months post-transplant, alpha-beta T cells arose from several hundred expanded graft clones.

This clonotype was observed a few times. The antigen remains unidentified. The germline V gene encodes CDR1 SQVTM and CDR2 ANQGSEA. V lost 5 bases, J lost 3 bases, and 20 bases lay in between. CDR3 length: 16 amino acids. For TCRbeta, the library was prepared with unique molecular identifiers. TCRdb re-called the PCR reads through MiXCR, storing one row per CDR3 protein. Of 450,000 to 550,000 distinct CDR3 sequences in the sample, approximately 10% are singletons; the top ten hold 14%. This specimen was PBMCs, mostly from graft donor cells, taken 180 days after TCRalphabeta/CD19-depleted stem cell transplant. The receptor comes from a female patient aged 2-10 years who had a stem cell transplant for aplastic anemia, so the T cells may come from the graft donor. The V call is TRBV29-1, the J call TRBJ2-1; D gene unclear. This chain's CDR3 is CSVNCIGRLFYNEQFF. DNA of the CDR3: TGCAGCGTTAATTGTATCGGGCGATTGTTCTACAATGAGCAGTTCTTC.